The 10 T cell receptor beta chains given below trace back to one sample, sequenced in a study of cytomegalovirus exposure and HLA in healthy donors. The method was immunoSEQ multiplex PCR; TCRdb's version includes in-frame clones alone and lacks a portion of them. The repertoire holds about 68,000 clones, with roughly nine tenths as singletons. The specimen sequenced was PBMCs. The source of these receptors is a young man in good health and CMV-seronegative.

V gene TRBV28 combines with J gene TRBJ1-5; TRBD1 might be the D (5 bases). Trimming stripped 6 bases from V and 3 bases from J, with 9 bases between. Germline CDR1 reads MDHEN; CDR2 reads SYDVKM. The CDR3 sequence is 13 residues long. CDR3 in amino acids: CASRGTTNQPQHF. The CDR3 nucleotides read TGTGCCAGCAGGGGGACTACCAATCAGCCCCAGCATTTT.

This clone came up a few times. The rearrangement links TRBV27 to TRBJ1-2; 8 bases are shared with TRBD1. V trimming: 6 bases; J trimming: 6 bases; junction bases outside the gene matches: 6. Germline V gene lookup returns CDR1 MNHEY and CDR2 SMNVEV (reference sequence). The CDR3 contains 13 residues. The CDR3 nucleotides read TGTGCCAGCAGCAGGACAGGGTTCCATGGCTACACCTTC. Amino acid sequence: CASSRTGFHGYTF.

This chain joins TRBV27 and TRBJ1-2, with TRBD1 matching 8 bases. The CDR3 is 14 residues long. V lost 6 bases, J lost 5 bases, and 8 bases stayed unmatched. Germline V lookup: CDR1 MNHEY, CDR2 SMNVEV (reference sequence). CDR3 nucleotides: TGTGCCAGCAGACCTTCAGGGGGCGGGTATGGCTACACCTTC. It yields the protein CASRPSGGGYGYTF.

The chain uses TRBV9 and TRBJ1-1; 10 bases are a match to TRBD1. Germline CDR1 reads SGDLS; CDR2 reads YYNGEE. The CDR3 is made up of 15 amino acids. The trim removed 2 bases at V and 5 bases at J, leaving 6 bases unmatched. Here the CDR3 DNA reads TGTGCCAGCAGCGTCGTCGGGACAGGGGAGACTGAAGCTTTCTTT. Its protein product is CASSVVGTGETEAFF.

V usage is TRBV5-1 and J usage is TRBJ2-2, with TRBD1 matching over 11 bases. The V gene's germline CDR1 is SGHRS and CDR2 YFSETQ. The CDR3 has 14 residues. V lost 7 bases and J lost 7; bases outside the gene matches: 6. DNA of the CDR3: TGCGCCAGCGCCGGACAGGGGGCTATCGGGGAGCTGTTTTTT. It encodes CASAGQGAIGELFF.

The chain has TRBV10-3 and TRBJ1-2; D gene uncertain. Trimming removed 4 bases from V and 9 bases from J, with 15 bases in between. The germline V gene has CDR1 ENHRY and CDR2 SYGVKD. CDR3 length equals 13 residues. CDR3 protein: CAISGGPGDRYTF. CDR3 nucleotide sequence: TGTGCCATCAGTGGTGGTCCAGGTGATCGCTACACCTTC.

The rearrangement links TRBV7-3 to TRBJ2-7; 7 nucleotides line up with TRBD2. CDR1 and CDR2 (germline): SGHTA, FQGTGA. The CDR3 covers 13 residues. After removal of 5 bases from V and 6 bases from J, the junction contained 7 bases not matched to a gene. The CDR3 sequence: CASSDSGLPEQYF. The CDR3 DNA reads as TGTGCCAGCAGCGACTCGGGACTACCCGAGCAGTACTTC.

This clone was seen only a few times. The rearrangement uses TRBV2 and TRBJ2-2; unclear D gene. The CDR3 runs to 14 residues. Germline CDR1 reads SNHLY; CDR2 reads FYNNEI. V lost 6 bases and J lost 5, with 13 bases in between. The CDR3 here is CASRHPGWTGELFF. The CDR3, as DNA: TGTGCCAGCAGACACCCCGGGTGGACCGGGGAGCTGTTTTTT.

In DNA, the CDR3 is TGTGCCAGCGTAGGACAGGGACTAAATGAAGCTTTCTTT. Residues: CASVGQGLNEAFF. The chain combines TRBV2 with TRBJ1-1, with 8 bases fitting TRBD1. This CDR3 has 13 amino acids. Germline loops: CDR1 SNHLY, CDR2 FYNNEI. The trim removed 8 bases at V and 7 bases at J, leaving 9 bases unmatched.

The CDR3 sequence is CASRASGNTDTQYF. DNA of the CDR3: TGTGCCAGTAGGGCTAGCGGAAACACAGATACGCAGTATTTT. The rearrangement links TRBV19 to TRBJ2-3; 7 bases are a match to TRBD2. This CDR3 spans 14 amino acids. Germline-derived CDR1 and CDR2 are LNHDA and SQIVND (reference sequence). V was clipped by 6 bases and J by 2 bases; unmatched bases: 5.